This TCR beta chain originates from a study of monozygotic twins with inflammatory bowel disease. CDR3 length: 15 residues. Germline V lookup: CDR1 LNHNV, CDR2 YYDKDF (reference sequence). With the 5' RACE reads reprocessed, TCRdb shows one record per CDR3 protein and no DNA. The repertoire table contains fewer than 450,000 distinct CDR3 sequences. Details on this clonotype: Its target is unknown.

Overall study results and limits: Clonotype sharing was lower in IBD patients than healthy twins, most markedly with disease activity. The data offered no way to tell different T cell subtypes apart. Healthy co-twins had higher TCRbeta inverse Simpson diversity than their IBD twins.

This clonotype was obtained from a human donor with ulcerative colitis or Crohn's disease, or a healthy co-twin of an affected twin (not recorded which). The chain is built from TRBV15 and TRBJ2-5; no DNA is available, so the TRBD2 call from TCRdb remains unchecked. The sequencing input was blood. CDR3 sequence: CATRAGTSGQETQYF.